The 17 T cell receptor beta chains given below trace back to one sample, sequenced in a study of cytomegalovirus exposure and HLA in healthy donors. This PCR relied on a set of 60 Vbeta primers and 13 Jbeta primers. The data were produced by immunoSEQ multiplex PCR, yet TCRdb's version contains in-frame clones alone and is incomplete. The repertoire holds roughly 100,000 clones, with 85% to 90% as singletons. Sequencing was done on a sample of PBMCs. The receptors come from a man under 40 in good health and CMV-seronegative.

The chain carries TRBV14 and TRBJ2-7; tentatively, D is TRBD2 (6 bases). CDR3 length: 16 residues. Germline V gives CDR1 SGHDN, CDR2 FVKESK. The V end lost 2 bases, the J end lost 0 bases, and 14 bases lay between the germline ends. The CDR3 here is CASSQPGLSSSYEQYF. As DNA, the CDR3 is TGTGCCAGCAGCCAACCGGGACTCTCAAGCTCCTACGAGCAGTACTTC.

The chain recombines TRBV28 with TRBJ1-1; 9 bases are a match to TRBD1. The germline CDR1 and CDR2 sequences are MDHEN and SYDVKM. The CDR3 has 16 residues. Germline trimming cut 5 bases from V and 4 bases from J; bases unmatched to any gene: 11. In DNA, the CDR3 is TGTGCCAGCAGTCTCGGGACAGGGAGTCCGTTCACTGAAGCTTTCTTT. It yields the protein CASSLGTGSPFTEAFF.

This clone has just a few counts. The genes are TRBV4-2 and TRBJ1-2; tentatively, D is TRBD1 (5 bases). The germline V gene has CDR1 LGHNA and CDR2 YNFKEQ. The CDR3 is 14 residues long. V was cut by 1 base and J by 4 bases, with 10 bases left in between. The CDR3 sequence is CASSQGWTSYGYTF. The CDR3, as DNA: TGTGCCAGCAGCCAAGGGTGGACATCCTATGGCTACACCTTC.

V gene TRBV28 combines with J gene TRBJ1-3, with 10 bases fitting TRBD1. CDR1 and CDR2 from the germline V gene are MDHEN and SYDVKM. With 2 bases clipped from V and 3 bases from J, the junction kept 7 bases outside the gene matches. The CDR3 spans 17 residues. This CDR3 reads CASSLIDRGRFGNTIYF. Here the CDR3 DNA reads TGTGCCAGCAGTTTAATTGACAGGGGGCGGTTTGGAAACACCATATATTTT.

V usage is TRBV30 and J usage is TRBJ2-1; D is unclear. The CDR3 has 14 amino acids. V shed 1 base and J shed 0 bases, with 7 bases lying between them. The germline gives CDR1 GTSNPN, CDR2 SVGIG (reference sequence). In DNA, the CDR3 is TGTGCCTGGAGTGGTACAAGCTCCTACAATGAGCAGTTCTTC. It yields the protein CAWSGTSSYNEQFF.

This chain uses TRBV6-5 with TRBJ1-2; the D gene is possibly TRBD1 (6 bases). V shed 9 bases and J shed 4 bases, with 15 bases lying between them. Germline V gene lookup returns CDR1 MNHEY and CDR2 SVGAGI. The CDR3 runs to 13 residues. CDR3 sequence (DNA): TGTGCCAGTGGAAAACAGGGTGCCTATGGCTACACCTTC. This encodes CASGKQGAYGYTF.

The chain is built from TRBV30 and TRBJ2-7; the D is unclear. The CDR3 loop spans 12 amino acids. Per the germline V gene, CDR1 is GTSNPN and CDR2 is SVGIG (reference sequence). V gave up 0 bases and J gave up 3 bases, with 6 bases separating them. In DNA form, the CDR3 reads TGTGCCTGGAGTGTTCCAGACTACGAGCAGTACTTC. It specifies CAWSVPDYEQYF. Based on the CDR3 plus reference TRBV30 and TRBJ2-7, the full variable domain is SQTIHQWPATLVQPVGSPLSLECTVEGTSNPNLYWYRQAAGRGLQLLFYSVGIGQISSEVPQNLSASRPQDRQFILSSKKLLLSDSGFYLCAWSVPDYEQYFGPGTRLTVT.

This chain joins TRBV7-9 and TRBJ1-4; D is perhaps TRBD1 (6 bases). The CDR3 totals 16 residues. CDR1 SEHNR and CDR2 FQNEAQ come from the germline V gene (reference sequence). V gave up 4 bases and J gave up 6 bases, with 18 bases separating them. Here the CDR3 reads CASSSAGAGVYEKLFF. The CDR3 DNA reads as TGTGCCAGCAGCTCGGCCGGGGCAGGGGTTTATGAAAAACTGTTTTTT.

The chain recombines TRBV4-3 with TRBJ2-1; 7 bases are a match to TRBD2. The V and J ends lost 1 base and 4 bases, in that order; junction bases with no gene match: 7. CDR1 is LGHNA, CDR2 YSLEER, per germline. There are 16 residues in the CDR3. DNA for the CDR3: TGCGCCAGCAGCCAAGGGACGGGGAGGGCGTACAATGAGCAGTTCTTC. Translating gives CASSQGTGRAYNEQFF.

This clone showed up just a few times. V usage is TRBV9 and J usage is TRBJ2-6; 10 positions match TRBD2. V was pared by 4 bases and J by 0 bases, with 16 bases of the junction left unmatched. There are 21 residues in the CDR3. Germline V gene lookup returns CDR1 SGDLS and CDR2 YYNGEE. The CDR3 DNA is TGTGCCAGCAGCTACCCTAGCGGGAGCTCAACTGGAATCTCTGGGGCCAACGTCCTGACTTTC. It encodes CASSYPSGSSTGISGANVLTF.

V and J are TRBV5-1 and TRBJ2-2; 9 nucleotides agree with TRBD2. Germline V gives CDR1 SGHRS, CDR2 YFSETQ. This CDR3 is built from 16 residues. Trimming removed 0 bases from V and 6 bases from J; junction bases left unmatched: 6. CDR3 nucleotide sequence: TGCGCCAGCAGCTTGGCTAACGCGGGGGGGCCCGGGGAGCTGTTTTTT. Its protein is CASSLANAGGPGELFF.

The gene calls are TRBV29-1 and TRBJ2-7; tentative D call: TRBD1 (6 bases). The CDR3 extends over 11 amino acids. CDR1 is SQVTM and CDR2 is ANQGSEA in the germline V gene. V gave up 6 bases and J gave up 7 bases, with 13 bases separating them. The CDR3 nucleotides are TGCAGCGTGGAACAGGGTCGTGAGCAGTACTTC. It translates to CSVEQGREQYF.

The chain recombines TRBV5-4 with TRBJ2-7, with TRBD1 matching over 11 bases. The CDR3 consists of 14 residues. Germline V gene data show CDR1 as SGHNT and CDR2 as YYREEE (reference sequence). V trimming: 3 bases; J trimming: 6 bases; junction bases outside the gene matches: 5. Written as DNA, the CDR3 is TGTGCCAGCAGCTCGGACAGGGGGCGCTTCGAGCAGTACTTC. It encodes CASSSDRGRFEQYF.

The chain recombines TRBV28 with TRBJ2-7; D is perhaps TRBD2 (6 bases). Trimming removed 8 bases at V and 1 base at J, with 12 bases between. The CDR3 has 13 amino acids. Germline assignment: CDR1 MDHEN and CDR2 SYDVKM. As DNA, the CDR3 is TGTGCCAGCTCCGGGACTCCTTCCTACGAGCAGTACTTC. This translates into CASSGTPSYEQYF.

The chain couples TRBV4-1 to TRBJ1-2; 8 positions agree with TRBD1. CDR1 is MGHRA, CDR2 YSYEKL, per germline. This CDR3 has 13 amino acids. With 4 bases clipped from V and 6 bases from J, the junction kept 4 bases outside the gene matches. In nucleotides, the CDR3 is TGCGCCAGCAGCCCCAGGGGGCCGGATGGCTACACCTTC. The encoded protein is CASSPRGPDGYTF.

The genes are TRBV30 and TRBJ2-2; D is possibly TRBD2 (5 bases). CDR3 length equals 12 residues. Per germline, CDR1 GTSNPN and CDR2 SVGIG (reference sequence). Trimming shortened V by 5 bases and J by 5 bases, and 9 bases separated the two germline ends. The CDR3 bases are TGTGCCTGGGCCCCGGGGACCGGGGAGCTGTTTTTT. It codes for CAWAPGTGELFF.

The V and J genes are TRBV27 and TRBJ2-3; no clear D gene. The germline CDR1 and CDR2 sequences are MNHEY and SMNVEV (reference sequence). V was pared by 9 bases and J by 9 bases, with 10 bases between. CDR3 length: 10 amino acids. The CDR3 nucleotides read TGTGCCAGGCGCCGGGTCACGCAGTATTTT. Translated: CARRRVTQYF.